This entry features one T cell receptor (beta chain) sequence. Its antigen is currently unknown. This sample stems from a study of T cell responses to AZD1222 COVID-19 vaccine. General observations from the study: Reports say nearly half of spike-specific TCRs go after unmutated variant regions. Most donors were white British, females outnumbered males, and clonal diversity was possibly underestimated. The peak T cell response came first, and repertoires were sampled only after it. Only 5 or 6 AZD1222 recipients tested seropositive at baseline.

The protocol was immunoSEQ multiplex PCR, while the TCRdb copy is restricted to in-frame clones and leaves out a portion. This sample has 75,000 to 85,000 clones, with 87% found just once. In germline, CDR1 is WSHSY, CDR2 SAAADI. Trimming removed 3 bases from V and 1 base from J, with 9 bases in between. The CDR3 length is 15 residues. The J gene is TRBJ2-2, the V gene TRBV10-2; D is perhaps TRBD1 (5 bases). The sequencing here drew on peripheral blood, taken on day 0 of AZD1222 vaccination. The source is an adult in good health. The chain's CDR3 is CASSDGQGNTGELFF. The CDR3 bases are TGCGCCAGCAGTGATGGTCAGGGGAACACCGGGGAGCTGTTTTTT.